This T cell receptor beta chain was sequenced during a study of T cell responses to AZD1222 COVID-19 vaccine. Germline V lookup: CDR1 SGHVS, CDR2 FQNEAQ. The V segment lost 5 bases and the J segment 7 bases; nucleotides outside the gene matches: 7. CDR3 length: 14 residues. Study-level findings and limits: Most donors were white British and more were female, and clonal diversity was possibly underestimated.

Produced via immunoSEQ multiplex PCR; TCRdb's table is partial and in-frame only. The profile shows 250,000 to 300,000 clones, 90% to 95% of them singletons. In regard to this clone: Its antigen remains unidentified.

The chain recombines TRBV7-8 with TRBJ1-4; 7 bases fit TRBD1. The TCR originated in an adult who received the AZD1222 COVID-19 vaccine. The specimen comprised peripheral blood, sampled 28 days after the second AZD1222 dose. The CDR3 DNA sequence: TGTGCCAGCAGCAAGACAGGGAGGAGTGAAAAACTGTTTTTT. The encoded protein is CASSKTGRSEKLFF.